One and the same sample provided the 9 T cell receptor beta chains below, sequenced in a study of blood T cell repertoires in COVID-19. The repertoire was sequenced with immunoSEQ multiplex PCR; TCRdb's copy has only in-frame clones and lacks some. The sample yields almost 350,000 clones, about 90% seen once. Sequencing used PBMCs or T cells enriched from blood (not recorded which). The receptors were gathered from a woman aged 25 to 39 who had been exposed to COVID-19.

The chain combines TRBV7-9 with TRBJ2-1; 7 bases are shared with TRBD2. The CDR3 spans 15 residues. Losses at the gene ends were 6 bases for V and 7 bases for J; bases not matched to a gene: 12. The germline V gene encodes CDR1 SEHNR and CDR2 FQNEAQ (reference sequence). CDR3 protein: CASRTPRGDGNEQFF. CDR3 bases: TGTGCCAGCAGGACGCCCCGGGGGGACGGGAATGAGCAGTTCTTC.

This sequence joins TRBV5-1 and TRBJ2-7; 10 nucleotides align to TRBD2. The V segment lost 4 bases and the J segment 2 bases; nucleotides outside the gene matches: 6. The V gene's germline CDR1 is SGHRS and CDR2 YFSETQ. The CDR3 loop spans 15 amino acids. The CDR3 spells CASSPTSGVAYEQYF. CDR3 sequence (DNA): TGCGCCAGCAGCCCTACTAGCGGGGTCGCCTACGAGCAGTACTTC.

The chain carries TRBV2 and TRBJ2-7, with 9 bases that match TRBD1. The CDR3 extends over 15 amino acids. The V gene end was trimmed by 5 bases and the J gene end by 5 bases; junction bases not matched to a gene: 10. Germline CDR1 is SNHLY and CDR2 is FYNNEI. CDR3 DNA: TGTGCCAGCAGTAAGGGGGGGACAGGGAGCAACGAGCAGTACTTC. It encodes CASSKGGTGSNEQYF.

The chain links TRBV5-1 to TRBJ2-7, with 7 positions matching TRBD1. Germline V CDR1 and CDR2: SGHRS, YFSETQ. V shed 4 bases and J 5 bases; nucleotides not matched to a gene: 9. This CDR3 has 14 amino acids. In DNA, the CDR3 is TGCGCCAGCAGCCCCCTAGGGGGCATGAACGAGCAGTACTTC. Its protein product is CASSPLGGMNEQYF.

The gene calls are TRBV18 and TRBJ2-1; 13 bases are a match to TRBD2. J gave up 15 bases and V 6 bases, and 11 bases lay outside the gene matches. This CDR3 spans 14 amino acids. The germline V gene has CDR1 KGHSH and CDR2 LQKENI. CDR3 bases: TGTGCCAGCTCCGGGACTAGCGGGACCGTTTGGTGGTTCTTC. Translated, it gives CASSGTSGTVWWFF.

The rearrangement joins TRBV3-1 (or the pseudogene TRBV3-2) to TRBJ1-1; 8 bases map to TRBD1. Germline loops: CDR1 LGHDT, CDR2 YNNKEL (reference sequence). The CDR3 has 15 residues. The junction had 14 bases not matched to a gene; V was cut back by 5 bases and J by 9 bases. CDR3 residues: CASSFSQTGADKAFF. CDR3 DNA sequence: TGTGCCAGCAGCTTCTCTCAGACAGGGGCCGATAAAGCTTTCTTT.

The V and J genes are TRBV10-3 and TRBJ2-3, with 12 bases matching TRBD2. Germline CDR1 and CDR2: ENHRY and SYGVKD. This CDR3 spans 15 amino acids. J lost 6 bases, V lost 5 bases, and 6 bases had no gene match. The CDR3 nucleotides read TGTGCCATCAGTCGACTAGCGGGAGTGGGGGATACGCAGTATTTT. Translation: CAISRLAGVGDTQYF.

The chain recombines TRBV19 with TRBJ1-4; 9 bases fit TRBD1. Germline V CDR1 and CDR2: LNHDA, SQIVND (reference sequence). Trimming cost V 6 bases and J 0 bases; bases outside gene matches: 11. The CDR3 is 18 amino acids. In nucleotides, the CDR3 is TGTGCCAGTAGCCCTACAGGGGGCGCTTTGGCAACTAATGAAAAACTGTTTTTT. It specifies CASSPTGGALATNEKLFF.

V is TRBV10-1 and J is TRBJ2-2; TRBD1 matches 12 bases. This CDR3 is 16 amino acids long. Per the germline V gene, CDR1 is WNHNN and CDR2 is SYGVQD (reference sequence). V shed 2 bases and J 5 bases; nucleotides not matched to a gene: 3. The CDR3 DNA follows: TGCGCCAGCAGTGAGCCGGGACAGGGGGCGACCGGGGAGCTGTTTTTT. Its translation is CASSEPGQGATGELFF.